A selection of T cell receptor beta chains follows, all from one sample in a study of T cell repertoires in ileal Crohn's disease. Produced via immunoSEQ multiplex PCR; TCRdb's table is partial and in-frame only. Seen here are approximately 18,000 clones, over 60% observed once, and the top ten hold 4.2%. Sequenced sample: ileal tissue. The receptors were gathered from an adult with Crohn's disease. The CDR3 runs from the conserved cysteine through the conserved F or W. A D gene is named only where the DNA matches it firmly. For some rows the clone size is stated as once, few or many, or as a class when expanded; others skip it.

clone_size d_call j_call cdr3_length v_call cdr3_nt cdr3_aa
. . TRBJ2-1 13 TRBV4-2 TGTGCCAGCAGCCAAGAGTTTGGCGGGGCGCAGTTCTTC CASSQEFGGAQFF
. . TRBJ2-1 18 TRBV5-1 TGCGCCAGCAGCTTTCCTAAAGGCGGGGAGAGCTCCTACAATGAGCAGTTCTTC CASSFPKGGESSYNEQFF
. TRBD2 TRBJ2-7 17 TRBV4-2 TGTGCCAGCAGCCAAGATCTCGGACTAGCGGAGAGATACGAGCAGTACTTC CASSQDLGLAERYEQYF
. . TRBJ2-3 15 TRBV10-3 TGTGCCATCAGAAGGACAGTCACTAGCACAGATACGCAGTATTTT CAIRRTVTSTDTQYF
. . TRBJ1-2 13 TRBV19 TGTGCCAGTAAGTGGATCAGGGGTCATGGCTACACCTTC CASKWIRGHGYTF
. . TRBJ1-2 14 TRBV7-9 TGTGCCAGCAGCTTTGACACAGTTATCTATGGCTACACCTTC CASSFDTVIYGYTF
. TRBD1 TRBJ1-2 14 TRBV5-1 TGCGCCAGCAGCTCGGACAGGGCCCTTTTCGGCTACACCTTC CASSSDRALFGYTF
. . TRBJ2-7 14 TRBV28 TGTGCCAGCAGTTCGGGCGGGGCCTCCTACGAGCAGTACTTC CASSSGGASYEQYF
. . TRBJ2-5 12 TRBV27 TGTGCCAGCAGTCACGGTGTAGAGACCCAGTACTTC CASSHGVETQYF
. TRBD1 TRBJ1-1 13 TRBV19 TGTGCCAGTACAACCGGGACAGGGTCTTTCGCTTTCTTT CASTTGTGSFAFF
. . TRBJ1-1 14 TRBV5-1 TGCGCCAGCAGCTTGGGCGGGGCATCTCCTGAAGCTTTCTTT CASSLGGASPEAFF
. TRBD1 TRBJ2-2 15 TRBV6-5 TGTGCCAGCAGGGCAGGGGGCGGCTACACCGGGGAGCTGTTTTTT CASRAGGGYTGELFF
. . TRBJ2-6 13 TRBV2 TGTGCCACCTGGCCGCAGGGGGCCAACGTCCTGACTTTC CATWPQGANVLTF
. TRBD2 TRBJ2-7 16 TRBV7-2 TGTGCCAGCAGCTTAGGGTTAGGCGGGGGTAAAAGCGAGCAGTACTTC CASSLGLGGGKSEQYF
few . TRBJ1-5 14 TRBV18 TGTGCCAGCTCACCAATATTTAGCAATCAGCCCCAGCATTTT CASSPIFSNQPQHF
once TRBD1 TRBJ1-2 13 TRBV10-2 TGCGCCAGCAGAGCACAGGGGAAGGGCGGCTACACCTTC CASRAQGKGGYTF
. TRBD2 TRBJ2-3 16 TRBV4-2 TGTGCCAGCAGCCGGCCGGGACTAGCGGGGGGAGATACGCAGTATTTT CASSRPGLAGGDTQYF
once . TRBJ1-2 14 TRBV4-1 TGCGCCAGCAGCCAAGAATGGGGGGACTATGGCTACACCTTC CASSQEWGDYGYTF
. TRBD1 TRBJ1-1 17 TRBV19 TGTGCCAGTAGTATCGGAGGGACAGGGGCCATGAACACTGAAGCTTTCTTT CASSIGGTGAMNTEAFF
. . TRBJ2-2 16 TRBV7-9 TGTGCCAGCAGCCCTCCCCGGGGGGCCGACACCGGGGAGCTGTTTTTT CASSPPRGADTGELFF
. . TRBJ1-2 15 TRBV6-5 TGTGCCACCAGACCCCAGGCAGGGGCTAACTATGGCTACACCTTC CATRPQAGANYGYTF
. TRBD2 TRBJ2-2 15 TRBV27 TGTGCCAGCAGATATAGCGGGAGAATTACCGGGGAGCTGTTTTTT CASRYSGRITGELFF
. TRBD1 TRBJ1-2 14 TRBV6-5 TGTGCCAGCGGGGGGACAGGGGAGCACTATGGCTACACCTTC CASGGTGEHYGYTF
. . TRBJ2-2 15 TRBV30 TGTGCCTGGAAAACTGGGGGGGCTGTTACCGGGGAGCTGTTTTTT CAWKTGGAVTGELFF
. . TRBJ1-6 18 TRBV11-2 TGTGCCAGCAGCATAACAGGTGGATATGGGTCCTATAATTCACCCCTCCACTTT CASSITGGYGSYNSPLHF
. . TRBJ1-2 14 TRBV7-9 TGTGCCAGCAGCTTATTAGCTCTCAGCTATGGCTACACCTTC CASSLLALSYGYTF
few . TRBJ2-7 14 TRBV4-1 TGCGCCAGCAGTCCCAGGGTACCTGGGGACGAGCAGTACTTC CASSPRVPGDEQYF